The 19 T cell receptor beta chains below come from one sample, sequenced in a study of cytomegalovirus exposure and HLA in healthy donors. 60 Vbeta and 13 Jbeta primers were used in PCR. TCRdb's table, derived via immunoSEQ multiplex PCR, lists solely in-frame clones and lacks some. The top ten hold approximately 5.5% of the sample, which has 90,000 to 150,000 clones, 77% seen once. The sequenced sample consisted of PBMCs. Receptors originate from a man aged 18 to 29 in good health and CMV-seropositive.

The CDR3 loop reads CASSRDRKGYTF. CDR3 DNA sequence: TGTGCCAGCAGCCGGGACAGAAAAGGCTACACCTTC. The chain carries TRBV6-5 and TRBJ1-2, with 7 bases identical to TRBD1. Germline CDR1 and CDR2: MNHEY and SVGAGI. Losses at the gene ends were 6 bases for V and 8 bases for J; bases not matched to a gene: 6. The CDR3 contains 12 residues.

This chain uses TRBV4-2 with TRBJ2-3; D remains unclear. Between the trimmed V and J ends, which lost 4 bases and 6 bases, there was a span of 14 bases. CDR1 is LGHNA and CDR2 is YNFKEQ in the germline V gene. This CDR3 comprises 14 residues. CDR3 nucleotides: TGTGCCAGCAGCCTTCCAGGCCATGATGATACGCAGTATTTT. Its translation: CASSLPGHDDTQYF.

DNA for the CDR3: TGTGCCAGCAGTAAACCATGGATCGACGGGGACACTGAAGCTTTCTTT. It encodes CASSKPWIDGDTEAFF. The chain has TRBV6-6 and TRBJ1-1, with D unclear. Germline CDR1 and CDR2: MNHNY and SVGAGI (reference sequence). V was shortened by 5 bases and J by 3 bases, with 19 bases between the two germline ends. This CDR3 region has 16 residues.

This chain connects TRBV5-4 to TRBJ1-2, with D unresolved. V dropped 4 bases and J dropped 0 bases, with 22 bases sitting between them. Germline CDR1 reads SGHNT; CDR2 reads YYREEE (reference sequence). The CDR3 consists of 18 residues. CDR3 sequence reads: CASSVDMLLDSANYGYTF. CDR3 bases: TGTGCCAGCAGCGTAGATATGCTATTGGACTCGGCTAACTATGGCTACACCTTC.

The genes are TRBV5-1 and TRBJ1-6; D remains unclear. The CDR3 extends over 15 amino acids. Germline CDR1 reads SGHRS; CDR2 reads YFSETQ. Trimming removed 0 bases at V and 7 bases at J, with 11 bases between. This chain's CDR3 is CASSLEPVRNSPLHF. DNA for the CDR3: TGCGCCAGCAGCTTGGAACCAGTGAGGAATTCACCCCTCCACTTT.

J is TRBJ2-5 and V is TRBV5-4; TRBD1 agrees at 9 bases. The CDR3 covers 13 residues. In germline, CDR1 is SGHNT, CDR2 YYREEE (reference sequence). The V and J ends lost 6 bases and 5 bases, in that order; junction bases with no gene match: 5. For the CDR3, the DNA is TGTGCCAGCAACCTGGACAGGGGTGAGACCCAGTACTTC. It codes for CASNLDRGETQYF.

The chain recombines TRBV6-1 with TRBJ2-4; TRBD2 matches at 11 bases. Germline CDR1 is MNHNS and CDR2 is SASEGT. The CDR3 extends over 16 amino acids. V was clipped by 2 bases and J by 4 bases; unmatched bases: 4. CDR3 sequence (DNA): TGTGCCAGCAGTGAACGACTAGCGGGATCAAAAAACATTCAGTACTTC. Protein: CASSERLAGSKNIQYF.

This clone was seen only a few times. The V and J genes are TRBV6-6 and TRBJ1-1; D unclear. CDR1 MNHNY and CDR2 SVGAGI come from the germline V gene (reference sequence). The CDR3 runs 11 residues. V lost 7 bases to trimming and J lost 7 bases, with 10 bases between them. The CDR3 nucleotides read TGTGCCAGCAACTTGGGCAATGAAGCTTTCTTT. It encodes CASNLGNEAFF.

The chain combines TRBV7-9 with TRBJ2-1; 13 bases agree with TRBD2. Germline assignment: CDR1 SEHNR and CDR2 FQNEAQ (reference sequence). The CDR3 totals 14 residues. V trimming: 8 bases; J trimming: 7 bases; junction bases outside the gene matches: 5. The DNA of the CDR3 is TGTGCCAGCCTTAGGACTAGCGGGAGTAATGAGCAGTTCTTC. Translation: CASLRTSGSNEQFF.

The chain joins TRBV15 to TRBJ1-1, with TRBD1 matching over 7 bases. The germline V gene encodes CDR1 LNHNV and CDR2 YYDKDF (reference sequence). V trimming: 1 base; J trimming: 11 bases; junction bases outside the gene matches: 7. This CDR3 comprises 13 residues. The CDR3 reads CATSRAIQGWAFF. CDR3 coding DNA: TGTGCCACCAGCAGAGCAATACAGGGGTGGGCTTTCTTT.

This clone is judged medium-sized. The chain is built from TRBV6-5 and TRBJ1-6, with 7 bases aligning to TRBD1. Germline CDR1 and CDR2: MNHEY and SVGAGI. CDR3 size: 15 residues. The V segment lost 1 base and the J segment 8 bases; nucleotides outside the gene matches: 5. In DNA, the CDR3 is TGTGCCAGCAGTTACTTTGACAGGGCCCATTCACCCCTCCACTTT. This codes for CASSYFDRAHSPLHF.

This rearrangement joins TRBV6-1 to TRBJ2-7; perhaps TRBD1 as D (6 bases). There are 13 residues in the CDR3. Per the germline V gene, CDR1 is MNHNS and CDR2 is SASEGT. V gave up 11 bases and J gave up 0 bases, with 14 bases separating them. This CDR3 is CALRDKTSYEQYF. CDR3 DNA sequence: TGTGCCCTGAGGGACAAAACCTCCTACGAGCAGTACTTC.

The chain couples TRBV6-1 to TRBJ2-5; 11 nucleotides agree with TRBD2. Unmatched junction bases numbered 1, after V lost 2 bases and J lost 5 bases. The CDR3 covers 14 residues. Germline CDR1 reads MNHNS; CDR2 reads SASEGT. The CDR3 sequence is CASSELAGGETQYF. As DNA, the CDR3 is TGTGCCAGCAGTGAACTAGCGGGAGGCGAGACCCAGTACTTC.

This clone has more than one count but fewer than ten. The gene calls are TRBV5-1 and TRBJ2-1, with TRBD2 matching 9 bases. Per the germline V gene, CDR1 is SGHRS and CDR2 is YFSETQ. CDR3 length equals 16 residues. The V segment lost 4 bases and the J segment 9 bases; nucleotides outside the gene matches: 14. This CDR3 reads CASSPAAGGSFGEQFF. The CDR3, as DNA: TGCGCCAGCAGCCCCGCGGCGGGAGGGTCTTTCGGTGAGCAGTTCTTC.

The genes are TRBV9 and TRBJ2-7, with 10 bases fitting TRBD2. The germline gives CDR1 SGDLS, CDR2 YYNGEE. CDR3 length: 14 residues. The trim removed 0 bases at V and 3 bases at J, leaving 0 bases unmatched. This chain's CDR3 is CASSVASGSYEQYF. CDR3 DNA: TGTGCCAGCAGCGTAGCTAGCGGGAGCTACGAGCAGTACTTC.

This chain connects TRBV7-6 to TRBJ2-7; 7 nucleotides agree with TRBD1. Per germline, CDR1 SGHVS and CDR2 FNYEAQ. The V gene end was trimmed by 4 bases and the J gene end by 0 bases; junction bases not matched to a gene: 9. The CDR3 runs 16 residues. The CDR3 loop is CASSSPTGPSSYEQYF. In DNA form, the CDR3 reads TGTGCCAGCAGCTCCCCGACAGGGCCCAGCTCCTACGAGCAGTACTTC.

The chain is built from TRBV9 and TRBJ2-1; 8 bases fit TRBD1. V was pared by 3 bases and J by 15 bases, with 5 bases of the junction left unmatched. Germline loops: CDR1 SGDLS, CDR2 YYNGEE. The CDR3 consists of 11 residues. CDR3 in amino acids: CASSAGQGLFF. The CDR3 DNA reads TGTGCCAGCAGCGCCGGACAGGGCCTGTTCTTC.

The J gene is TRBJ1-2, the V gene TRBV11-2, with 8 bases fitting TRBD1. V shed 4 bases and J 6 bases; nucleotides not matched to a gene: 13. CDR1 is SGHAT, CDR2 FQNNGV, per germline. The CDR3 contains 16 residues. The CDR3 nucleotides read TGTGCCAGCAGCTCACATTGGACAGGGATGTCCAATGGCTACACCTTC. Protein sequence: CASSSHWTGMSNGYTF.

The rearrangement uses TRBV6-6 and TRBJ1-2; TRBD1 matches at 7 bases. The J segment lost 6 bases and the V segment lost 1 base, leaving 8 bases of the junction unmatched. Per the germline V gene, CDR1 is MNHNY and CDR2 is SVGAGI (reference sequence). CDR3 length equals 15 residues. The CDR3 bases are TGTGCCAGCAGTTACTTCCGACAGGGCGGGAATGGCTACACCTTC. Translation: CASSYFRQGGNGYTF.